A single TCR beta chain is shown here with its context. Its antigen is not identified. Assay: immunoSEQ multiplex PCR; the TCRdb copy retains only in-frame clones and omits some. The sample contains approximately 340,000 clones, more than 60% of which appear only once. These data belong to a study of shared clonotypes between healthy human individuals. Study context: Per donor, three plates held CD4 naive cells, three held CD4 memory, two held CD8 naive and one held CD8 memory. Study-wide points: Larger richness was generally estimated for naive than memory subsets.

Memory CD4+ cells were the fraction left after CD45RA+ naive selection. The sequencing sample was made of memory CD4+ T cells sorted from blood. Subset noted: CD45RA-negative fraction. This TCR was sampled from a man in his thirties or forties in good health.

The CDR3 sequence: CASSPEGLPTIEQYF. In nucleotides, the CDR3 is TGTGCCAGCAGCCCAGAGGGACTGCCCACGATTGAGCAGTACTTC. The chain uses TRBV7-2 and TRBJ2-7; possible D gene TRBD2, 6 bases. The germline gives CDR1 SGHTA, CDR2 FQGNSA. V was shortened by 5 bases and J by 7 bases, with 21 bases between the two germline ends. The CDR3 is 15 residues long.